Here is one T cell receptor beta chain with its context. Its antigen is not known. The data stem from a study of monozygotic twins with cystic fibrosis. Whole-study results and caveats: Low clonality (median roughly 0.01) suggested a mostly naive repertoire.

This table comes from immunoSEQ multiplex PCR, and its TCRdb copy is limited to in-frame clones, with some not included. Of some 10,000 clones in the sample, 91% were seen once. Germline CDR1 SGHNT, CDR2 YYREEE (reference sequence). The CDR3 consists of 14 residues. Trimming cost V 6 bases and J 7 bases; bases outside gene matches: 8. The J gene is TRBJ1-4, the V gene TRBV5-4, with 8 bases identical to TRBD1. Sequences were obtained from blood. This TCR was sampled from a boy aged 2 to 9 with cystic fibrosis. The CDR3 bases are TGTGCCAGCATTGTCGGGACAGGAGGTGAAAAACTGTTTTTT. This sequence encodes CASIVGTGGEKLFF.